The following is a TCR beta chain sequence with its context. As originally analysed: Quantification of nucleated cells was approximated via reference gene primer amplification. Using immunoSEQ multiplex PCR, the repertoire was profiled, and TCRdb retains in-frame clones only, with some absent. D and trimming were read from the DNA, whereas the V and J calls and clone size are those reported in that table. The profile shows approximately 230,000 clones, about four fifths of them singletons. Germline assignment: CDR1 SNHLY and CDR2 FYNNEI. Deletions cut 9 bases from V and 4 bases from J, with 15 bases between. This CDR3 region has 13 residues. The data were taken from a study of blood T cell repertoires in COVID-19. Study information: Both acute and convalescent COVID-19 samples were obtained from the United States, Italy and Spain. In each case, the material was cDNA or gDNA derived from T cells, B-cell-depleted T cells, or PBMCs.

The V and J genes are TRBV2 and TRBJ1-2; D is unresolved. The sample taken for sequencing was peripheral blood. The source is a man aged 80 or over with acute or convalescent COVID-19. Here the CDR3 DNA reads TGTGCCAGTGACCTTCAAGGACTCTATGGCTACACCTTC. It yields the protein CASDLQGLYGYTF.